A selection of T cell receptor beta chains follows, all from one sample in a study of shared clonotypes between healthy human individuals. Clones were sequenced by immunoSEQ multiplex PCR, and TCRdb holds only the in-frame ones, with some missing. The sample holds approximately 710,000 clones, around 90% seen once. The specimen was memory CD8+ T cells from PBMCs. The receptors were gathered from a man between 18 and 35 years old in good health. Some clones in this sample may be carry-over from other donors' samples. The CDR3 runs from the conserved cysteine through the conserved F or W. Fields, in order: clone size, J gene, D gene, V gene, CDR3 protein, CDR3 DNA. The D gene is left open where the match is weak. Only part of the rows carry a size: once, few, many, or a class if the clone is expanded.

.,TRBJ1-1,.,TRBV19,CAIDPPRGARGNTEAFF,TGTGCCATCGACCCCCCCCGCGGAGCAAGGGGGAACACTGAAGCTTTCTTT
once,TRBJ1-5,.,TRBV29-1,CSAGFSGDNQPQHF,TGCAGCGCCGGGTTTTCAGGGGACAATCAGCCCCAGCATTTT
few,TRBJ1-1,.,TRBV29-1,CSVEDWQENTEAFF,TGCAGCGTTGAAGATTGGCAGGAGAACACTGAAGCTTTCTTT
.,TRBJ2-5,.,TRBV6-6,CASSYWAGAGETQYF,TGTGCCAGCAGTTACTGGGCAGGGGCGGGGGAGACCCAGTACTTC
.,TRBJ2-2,TRBD2,TRBV4-2,CASSQEGLAGPNTGELFF,TGTGCCAGCAGCCAAGAGGGACTAGCGGGGCCGAACACCGGGGAGCTGTTTTTT
once,TRBJ1-4,.,TRBV6-1,CASSALRGTNEKLFF,TGTGCCAGCAGTGCACTCAGGGGAACTAATGAAAAACTGTTTTTT
.,TRBJ2-2,.,TRBV27,CASSFTWGSTGELFF,TGTGCCAGCAGTTTCACGTGGGGCTCGACCGGGGAGCTGTTTTTT
.,TRBJ2-7,TRBD2,TRBV7-2,CASSLGLGLASEQYF,TGTGCCAGCAGCTTAGGACTGGGACTAGCATCCGAGCAGTACTTC
.,TRBJ2-7,TRBD2,TRBV7-9,CASSSVGGRLAEQYF,TGTGCCAGCAGCTCAGTAGGCGGGAGGCTCGCCGAGCAGTACTTC
.,TRBJ2-7,.,TRBV5-1,CASSLGLVSHEQYF,TGCGCCAGCAGCTTGGGCCTAGTCAGTCACGAGCAGTACTTC
.,TRBJ1-2,.,TRBV6-1,CASSEVDGNYGYTF,TGTGCCAGCAGTGAAGTCGACGGAAACTATGGCTACACCTTC
.,TRBJ2-7,TRBD1,TRBV7-6,CASSLPGQGGEQYF,TGTGCCAGCAGCTTACCCGGACAGGGGGGCGAGCAGTACTTC
.,TRBJ2-2,.,TRBV7-9,CASSYRERDTGELFF,TGTGCCAGCAGCTATCGGGAGAGGGACACCGGGGAGCTGTTTTTT
.,TRBJ2-6,.,TRBV27,CASSHRDLTGANVLTF,TGTGCCAGCAGTCACCGGGACCTTACTGGGGCCAACGTCCTGACTTTC
.,TRBJ2-3,TRBD2,TRBV27,CASRGLAGARGPSTDTQYF,TGTGCCAGCAGGGGACTAGCGGGAGCACGGGGCCCCAGCACAGATACGCAGTATTTT
.,TRBJ2-5,.,TRBV6-4,CASSEGIGDQETQYF,TGTGCCAGCAGTGAGGGTATTGGTGACCAAGAGACCCAGTACTTC
.,TRBJ1-1,.,TRBV21-1,CASSNRDDRVGGNTEAFF,TGTGCCAGCAGCAATAGGGACGACAGGGTGGGTGGGAACACTGAAGCTTTCTTT
.,TRBJ2-7,.,TRBV4-1,CASSLGTGFRGHEQYF,TGCGCCAGCAGCCTTGGGACCGGTTTTCGTGGCCACGAGCAGTACTTC
once,TRBJ2-1,.,TRBV11-2,CASSPSMYDEQFF,TGTGCCAGCAGCCCCTCTATGTATGATGAGCAGTTCTTC
.,TRBJ2-7,TRBD2,TRBV9,CASSVDGTSLTYEQYF,TGTGCCAGCAGCGTGGACGGGACTAGCCTTACCTACGAGCAGTACTTC
.,TRBJ2-5,TRBD2,TRBV7-9,CASSQRASGPYQETQYF,TGTGCCAGCAGCCAGCGAGCTAGCGGTCCGTACCAAGAGACCCAGTACTTC
.,TRBJ1-1,.,TRBV6-6,CASTLNINRYTEAFF,TGTGCCAGCACTCTCAACATTAACAGGTACACTGAAGCTTTCTTT
.,TRBJ2-2,.,TRBV5-6,CASGWALNTGELFF,TGTGCCAGCGGATGGGCCCTGAACACCGGGGAGCTGTTTTTT
.,TRBJ1-1,TRBD1,TRBV25-1,CASREDRGDFEAFF,TGTGCCAGCAGGGAAGACAGGGGCGACTTTGAAGCTTTCTTT
.,TRBJ2-1,TRBD1,TRBV9,CASSADRSNEQFF,TGTGCCAGCAGCGCGGACAGGTCCAATGAGCAGTTCTTC
.,TRBJ1-1,.,TRBV19,CASSIGGGQAEAFF,TGTGCCAGTAGTATAGGCGGTGGGCAGGCTGAAGCTTTCTTT
.,TRBJ2-5,.,TRBV7-3,CASSARGAQETQYF,TGTGCCAGCAGCGCTCGGGGGGCCCAAGAGACCCAGTACTTC
.,TRBJ1-2,.,TRBV30,CAWSATGTFNYGYTF,TGTGCCTGGAGTGCGACTGGGACATTTAACTATGGCTACACCTTC
once,TRBJ2-7,TRBD2,TRBV4-1,CASSQLGTSTYEQYF,TGCGCCAGCAGCCAACTCGGGACTAGCACCTACGAGCAGTACTTC
.,TRBJ2-7,.,TRBV4-1,CASSQDVRVRGEQYF,TGCGCCAGCAGCCAAGATGTCAGGGTGAGAGGCGAGCAGTACTTC
.,TRBJ2-2,.,TRBV5-4,CASSFQTGRTGELFF,TGTGCCAGCAGCTTTCAGACAGGTCGCACCGGGGAGCTGTTTTTT
.,TRBJ1-2,.,TRBV19,CASRSRTNYGYTF,TGTGCCAGTAGGAGCAGGACTAACTATGGCTACACCTTC
.,TRBJ2-1,.,TRBV7-9,CASSLVGRGSYNEQFF,TGTGCCAGCAGCTTAGTTGGGCGGGGCTCCTACAATGAGCAGTTCTTC
.,TRBJ1-2,.,TRBV2,CASLRGWDYGYTF,TGTGCCAGCCTAAGGGGTTGGGACTATGGCTACACCTTC
.,TRBJ2-5,TRBD2,TRBV10-3,CAISEILAGGPGETQYF,TGTGCCATCAGTGAGATACTAGCGGGAGGGCCGGGTGAGACCCAGTACTTC
.,TRBJ2-1,.,TRBV27,CASRLGGVNEQFF,TGTGCCAGCCGACTAGGGGGAGTCAATGAGCAGTTCTTC
.,TRBJ2-1,TRBD2,TRBV9,CASSVGTSYNEQFF,TGTGCCAGCAGCGTAGGGACTAGCTACAATGAGCAGTTCTTC
.,TRBJ2-3,.,TRBV4-1,CASSKGPGTGTDTQYF,TGCGCCAGCAGTAAGGGACCCGGAACGGGCACAGATACGCAGTATTTT
.,TRBJ1-2,TRBD1,TRBV7-9,CASSSDRGTYGYTF,TGTGCCAGCAGCTCCGACAGGGGCACCTATGGCTACACCTTC
few,TRBJ1-1,.,TRBV4-1,CASSPVVMNTEAFF,TGCGCCAGCAGCCCAGTGGTAATGAACACTGAAGCTTTCTTT
once,TRBJ2-1,TRBD2,TRBV27,CASGLAYSYNEQFF,TGTGCCAGCGGACTAGCGTACTCCTACAATGAGCAGTTCTTC
.,TRBJ2-1,TRBD1,TRBV27,CASSPRTGSDNEQFF,TGTGCCAGCAGTCCACGGACAGGGTCGGACAATGAGCAGTTCTTC